The T cell receptor beta chain described here comes from a study of Graves' ophthalmopathy and Graves' hyperthyroidism. This clonotype was observed at least ten times. RNA transcripts yielded amplified TCR beta CDR3 regions. The authors performed first-round RT-PCR with HTBI primers and then a second-round multiplex PCR. TCRdb redid the calling of the multiplex PCR reads with MiXCR, one entry per CDR3 protein. The table has 660,000 or so distinct CDR3 sequences, just over 40% seen once. Deletions cut 4 bases from V and 5 bases from J, with 15 bases between. This CDR3 is built from 15 residues. Germline V gene lookup returns CDR1 SGHTA and CDR2 FQGTGA.

The clonotype originates from an adult man with Graves' ophthalmopathy. V usage is TRBV7-3 and J usage is TRBJ1-5, with D possibly matching TRBD1 (6 bases). The sequencing input was peripheral blood. DNA for the CDR3: TGTGCCAGCAGCTCTGGACGGGAGGGGGATCAGCCCCAGCATTTT. It translates to CASSSGREGDQPQHF.